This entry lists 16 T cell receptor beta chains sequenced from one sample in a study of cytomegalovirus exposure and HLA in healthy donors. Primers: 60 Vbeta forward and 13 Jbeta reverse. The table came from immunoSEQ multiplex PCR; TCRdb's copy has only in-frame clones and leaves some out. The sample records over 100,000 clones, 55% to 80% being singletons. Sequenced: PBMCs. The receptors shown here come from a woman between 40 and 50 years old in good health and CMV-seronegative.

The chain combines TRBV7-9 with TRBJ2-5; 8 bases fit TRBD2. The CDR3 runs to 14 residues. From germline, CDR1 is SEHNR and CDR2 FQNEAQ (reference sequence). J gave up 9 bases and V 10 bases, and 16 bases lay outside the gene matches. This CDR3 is CATEDSGDPRAQYF. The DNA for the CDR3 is TGTGCCACCGAGGATAGCGGGGATCCTAGGGCCCAGTACTTC.

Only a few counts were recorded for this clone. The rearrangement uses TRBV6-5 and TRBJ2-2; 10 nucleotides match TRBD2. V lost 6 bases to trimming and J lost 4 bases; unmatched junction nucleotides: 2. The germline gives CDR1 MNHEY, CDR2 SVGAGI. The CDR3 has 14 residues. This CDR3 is CASRLAGSTGELFF. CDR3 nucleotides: TGTGCCAGCAGACTAGCGGGGAGCACCGGGGAGCTGTTTTTT.

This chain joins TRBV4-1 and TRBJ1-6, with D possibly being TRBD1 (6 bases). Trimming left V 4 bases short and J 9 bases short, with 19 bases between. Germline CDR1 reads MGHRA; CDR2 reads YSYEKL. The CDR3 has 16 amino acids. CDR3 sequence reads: CASSLLQGRSGSPLHF. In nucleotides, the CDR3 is TGCGCCAGCAGCCTGTTACAGGGCAGAAGCGGTTCACCCCTCCACTTT.

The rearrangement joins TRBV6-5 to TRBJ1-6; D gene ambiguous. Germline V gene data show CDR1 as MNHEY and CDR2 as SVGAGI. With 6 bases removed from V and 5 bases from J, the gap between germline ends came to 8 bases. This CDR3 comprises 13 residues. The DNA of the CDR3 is TGTGCCAGCAGCCCCCGCGATAATTCACCCCTCCACTTT. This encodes CASSPRDNSPLHF.

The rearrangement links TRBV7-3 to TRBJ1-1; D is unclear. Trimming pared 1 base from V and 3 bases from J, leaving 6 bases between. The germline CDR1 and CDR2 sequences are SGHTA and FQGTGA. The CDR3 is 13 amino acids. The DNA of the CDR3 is TGTGCCAGCAGCTTAAATAGTGACACTGAAGCTTTCTTT. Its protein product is CASSLNSDTEAFF.

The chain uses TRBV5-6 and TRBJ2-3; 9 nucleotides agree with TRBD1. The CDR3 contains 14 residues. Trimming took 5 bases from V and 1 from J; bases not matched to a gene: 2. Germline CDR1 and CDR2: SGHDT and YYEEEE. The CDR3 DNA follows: TGTGCCAGCAGTTGGGACAGGGGCACAGATACGCAGTATTTT. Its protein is CASSWDRGTDTQYF. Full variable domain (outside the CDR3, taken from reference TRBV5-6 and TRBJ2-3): DAGVTQSPTHLIKTRGQQVTLRCSPKSGHDTVSWYQQALGQGPQFIFQYYEEEERQRGNFPDRFSGHQFPNYSSELNVNALLLGDSALYLCASSWDRGTDTQYFGPGTRLTVL.

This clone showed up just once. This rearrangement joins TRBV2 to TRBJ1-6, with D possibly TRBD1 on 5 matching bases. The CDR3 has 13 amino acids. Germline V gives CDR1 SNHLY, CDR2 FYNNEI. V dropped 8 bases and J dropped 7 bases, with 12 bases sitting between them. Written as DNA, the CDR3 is TGTGCCAGCCGGGGGATAGGGAATTCACCCCTCCACTTT. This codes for CASRGIGNSPLHF.

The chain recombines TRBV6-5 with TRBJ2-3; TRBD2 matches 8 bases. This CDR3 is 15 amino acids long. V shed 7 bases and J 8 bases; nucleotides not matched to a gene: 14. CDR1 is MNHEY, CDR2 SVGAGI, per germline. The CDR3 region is CASTTRTGLAGTQYF. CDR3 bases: TGTGCCAGCACCACAAGAACCGGACTAGCAGGTACGCAGTATTTT.

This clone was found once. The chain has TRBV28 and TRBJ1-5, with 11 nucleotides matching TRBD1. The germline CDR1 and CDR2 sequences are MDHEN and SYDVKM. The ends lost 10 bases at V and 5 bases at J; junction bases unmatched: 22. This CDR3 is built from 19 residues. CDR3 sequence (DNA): TGTGCCATCAGGGCCTCAGGACAGGGGGCGCGGGGGGGGCATCAGCCCCAGCATTTT. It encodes CAIRASGQGARGGHQPQHF.

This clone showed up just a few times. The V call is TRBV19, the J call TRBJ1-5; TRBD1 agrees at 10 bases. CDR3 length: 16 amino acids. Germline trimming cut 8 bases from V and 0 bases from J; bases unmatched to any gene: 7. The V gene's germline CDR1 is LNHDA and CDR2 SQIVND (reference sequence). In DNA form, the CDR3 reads TGTGCCAGTTGGACAGGGGGGACCTATAGCAATCAGCCCCAGCATTTT. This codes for CASWTGGTYSNQPQHF.

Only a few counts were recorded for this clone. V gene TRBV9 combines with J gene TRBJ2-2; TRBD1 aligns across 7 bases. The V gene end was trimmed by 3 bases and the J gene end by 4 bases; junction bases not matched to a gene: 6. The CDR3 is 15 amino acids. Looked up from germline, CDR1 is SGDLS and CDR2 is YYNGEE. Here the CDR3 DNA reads TGTGCCAGCAGCGGGGACAGCTTCCTCACCGGGGAGCTGTTTTTT. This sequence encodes CASSGDSFLTGELFF.

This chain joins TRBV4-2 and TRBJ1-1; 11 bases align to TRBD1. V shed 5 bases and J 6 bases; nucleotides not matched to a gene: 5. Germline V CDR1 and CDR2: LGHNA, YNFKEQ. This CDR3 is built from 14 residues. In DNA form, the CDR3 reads TGTGCCAGCAGCGACGGACAGGGGGCCCCTGAAGCTTTCTTT. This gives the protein CASSDGQGAPEAFF.

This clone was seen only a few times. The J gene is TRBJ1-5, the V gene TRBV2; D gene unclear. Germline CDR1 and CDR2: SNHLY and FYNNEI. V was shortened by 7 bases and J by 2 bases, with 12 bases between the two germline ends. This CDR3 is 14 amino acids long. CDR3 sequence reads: CASTGGNRNQPQHF. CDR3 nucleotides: TGTGCCAGCACGGGCGGGAATCGCAATCAGCCCCAGCATTTT.

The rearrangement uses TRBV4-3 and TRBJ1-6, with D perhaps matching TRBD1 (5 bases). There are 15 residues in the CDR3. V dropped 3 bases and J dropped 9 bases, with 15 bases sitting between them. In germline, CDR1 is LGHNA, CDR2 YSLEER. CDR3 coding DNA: TGCGCCAGCAGCCAGGGACTGCTAGGAATTTCACCCCTCCACTTT. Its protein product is CASSQGLLGISPLHF.

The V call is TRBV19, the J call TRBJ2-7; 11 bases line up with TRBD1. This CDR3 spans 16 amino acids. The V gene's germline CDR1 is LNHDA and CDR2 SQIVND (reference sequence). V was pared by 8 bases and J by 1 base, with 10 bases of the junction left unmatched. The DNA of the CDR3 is TGTGCCAGTTGGACAGGGGGCGCGCCCCTATCCTACGAGCAGTACTTC. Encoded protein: CASWTGGAPLSYEQYF.

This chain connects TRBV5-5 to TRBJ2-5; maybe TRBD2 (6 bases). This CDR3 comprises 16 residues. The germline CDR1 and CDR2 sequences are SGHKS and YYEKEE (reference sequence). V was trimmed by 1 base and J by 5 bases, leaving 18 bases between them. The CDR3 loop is CASSLYAGQVGETQYF. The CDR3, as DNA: TGTGCCAGCAGCTTGTATGCGGGGCAGGTCGGGGAGACCCAGTACTTC.